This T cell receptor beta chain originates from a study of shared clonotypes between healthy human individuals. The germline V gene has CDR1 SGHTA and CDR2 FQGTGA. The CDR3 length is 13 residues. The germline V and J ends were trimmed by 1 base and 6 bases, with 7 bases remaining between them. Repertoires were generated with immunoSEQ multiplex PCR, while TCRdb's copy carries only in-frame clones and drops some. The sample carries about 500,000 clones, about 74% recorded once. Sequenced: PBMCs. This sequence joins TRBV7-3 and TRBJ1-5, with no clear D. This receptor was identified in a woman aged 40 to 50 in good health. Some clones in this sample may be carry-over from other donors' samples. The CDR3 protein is CASSLISGQPQHF. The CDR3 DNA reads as TGTGCCAGCAGCTTAATATCCGGTCAGCCCCAGCATTTT.